One and the same sample provided the 14 T cell receptor beta chains below, sequenced in a study of OX40 agonist ivuxolimab in advanced cancers. Library construction relied on the immunoSEQ multiplex PCR assay. The clones in this table, taken by TCRdb from immuneACCESS, are in-frame only. Not every clone is retained; where verified, under half of the shortfall comes from an unresolved V gene, and the cause of the rest is unknown. For this sample there are under 85,000 clones; about 93% appear just once. Clones ranked in the top ten supply about 6.7% of the sample. The starting material was CD4+ or CD8+ T cells sorted from blood, obtained in a trial of the OX40 agonist ivuxolimab. These receptors were collected from an adult with an advanced solid tumor such as melanoma, head and neck, liver or kidney cancer.

This chain links TRBV10-1 with TRBJ2-7, with D unresolved. Germline CDR1 and CDR2: WNHNN and SYGVQD (reference sequence). The CDR3 covers 12 residues. Trimming cost V 3 bases and J 0 bases, with 3 bases left between them. CDR3 nucleotides: TGCGCCAGCAGTGACATCTCCTACGAGCAGTACTTC. Protein: CASSDISYEQYF.

This chain connects TRBV19 to TRBJ2-1; TRBD2 matches at 13 bases. There are 15 residues in the CDR3. Per the germline V gene, CDR1 is LNHDA and CDR2 is SQIVND (reference sequence). V lost 7 bases, J lost 8 bases, and 8 bases stayed unmatched. The CDR3 sequence is CASISGTSGNYEQFF. The DNA of the CDR3 is TGTGCCAGTATCTCCGGGACTAGCGGGAACTATGAGCAGTTCTTC. Full variable domain (outside the CDR3, taken from reference TRBV19 and TRBJ2-1): DGGITQSPKYLFRKEGQNVTLSCEQNLNHDAMYWYRQDPGQGLRLIYYSQIVNDFQKGDIAEGYSVSREKKESFPLTVTSAQKNPTAFYLCASISGTSGNYEQFFGPGTRLTVL.

CDR3 nucleotide sequence: TGCAGCGTTGATCCCCGGGACAGGGGGAACTTTAACTATGGCTACACCTTC. It translates to CSVDPRDRGNFNYGYTF. V is TRBV29-1 and J is TRBJ1-2; 11 positions match TRBD1. Trimming cost V 3 bases and J 1 base; bases outside gene matches: 10. Germline CDR1 and CDR2: SQVTM and ANQGSEA. This CDR3 region has 17 residues.

The rearrangement links TRBV19 to TRBJ2-7; maybe TRBD1 (6 bases). The CDR3 contains 11 residues. Germline V gene data show CDR1 as LNHDA and CDR2 as SQIVND (reference sequence). CDR3 coding DNA: TGTGCGACCAGAGAAGGGGACACGCAGTACTTC. It yields the protein CATREGDTQYF.

The chain couples TRBV23-1 to TRBJ2-5; TRBD2 is a possible D gene (6 bases). TRBV23-1 is assigned to the ORF class and has an uncertain function. This CDR3 contains 16 residues. Deletions cut 11 bases from V and 5 bases from J, with 27 bases between. The CDR3 DNA is TGCGCCCCAACCCGTTTTAGCGGCGGCACGTGGGAGACCCAGTACTTC. It is translated as CAPTRFSGGTWETQYF.

The V call is TRBV2, the J call TRBJ1-5; D uncertain. This CDR3 has 13 residues. CDR1 is SNHLY and CDR2 is FYNNEI in the germline V gene. V was pared by 2 bases and J by 5 bases, with 7 bases between. CDR3 DNA: TGTGCCAGCAGTGAATACGGATATCAGCCCCAGCATTTT. Protein: CASSEYGYQPQHF.

The chain links TRBV5-1 to TRBJ1-2; D is undetermined. CDR1 is SGHRS, CDR2 YFSETQ, per germline. V gave up 1 base and J gave up 4 bases, with 8 bases separating them. The CDR3 contains 13 residues. CDR3 loop: CASSLKGFYGYTF. The CDR3 DNA follows: TGCGCCAGCAGCTTGAAAGGTTTCTATGGCTACACCTTC. The variable domain in full, completed from reference TRBV5-1 and TRBJ1-2, reads KAGVTQTPRYLIKTRGQQVTLSCSPISGHRSVSWYQQTPGQGLQFLFEYFSETQRNKGNFPGRFSGRQFSNSRSEMNVSTLELGDSALYLCASSLKGFYGYTFGSGTRLTVV.

The chain has TRBV5-6 and TRBJ2-1; the match to TRBD2 covers 9 bases. The V gene's germline CDR1 is SGHDT and CDR2 YYEEEE. The CDR3 consists of 18 residues. The ends lost 3 bases at V and 0 bases at J; junction bases unmatched: 10. CDR3 sequence reads: CASSSRASGVSSYNEQFF. CDR3 coding DNA: TGTGCCAGCAGCTCCAGGGCTAGCGGGGTAAGCTCCTACAATGAGCAGTTCTTC.

The genes are TRBV9 and TRBJ2-1; no reliable D call. Germline V gene lookup returns CDR1 SGDLS and CDR2 YYNGEE. V was cut by 4 bases and J by 7 bases, with 9 bases left in between. The CDR3 spans 12 residues. CDR3 protein: CASSPLPNEQFF. The CDR3 DNA is TGTGCCAGCAGCCCACTCCCTAATGAGCAGTTCTTC. The full variable domain, its missing parts supplied by reference TRBV9 and TRBJ2-1, is DSGVTQTPKHLITATGQRVTLRCSPRSGDLSVYWYQQSLDQGLQFLIQYYNGEERAKGNILERFSAQQFPDLHSELNLSSLELGDSALYFCASSPLPNEQFFGPGTRLTVL.

The gene calls are TRBV15 and TRBJ2-1, with TRBD1 matching over 8 bases. Germline V gene data show CDR1 as LNHNV and CDR2 as YYDKDF (reference sequence). The CDR3 has 13 residues. Trimming took 8 bases from V and 7 from J; bases not matched to a gene: 7. DNA for the CDR3: TGTGCCACCGCCGACAGGGGCGGTAATGAGCAGTTCTTC. Its protein is CATADRGGNEQFF.

The genes are TRBV7-8 and TRBJ2-1, with 8 bases matching TRBD1. J lost 15 bases, V lost 5 bases, and 6 bases had no gene match. This CDR3 is built from 11 residues. Germline V gene lookup returns CDR1 SGHVS and CDR2 FQNEAQ. CDR3 loop: CASSPGTGVFF. CDR3 in DNA: TGTGCCAGCAGCCCCGGGACAGGAGTGTTCTTC.

V is TRBV25-1 and J is TRBJ2-1; possibly TRBD2 for D (5 bases). Germline CDR1 reads MGHDK; CDR2 reads SYGVNS. The CDR3 length is 17 residues. Trimming pared 1 base from V and 10 bases from J, leaving 23 bases between. Here the CDR3 reads CASSEWLVRPKREEQFF. CDR3 in DNA: TGTGCCAGCAGTGAATGGTTGGTAAGACCAAAGAGGGAAGAGCAGTTCTTC. Together with reference TRBV25-1 and TRBJ2-1, the CDR3 gives the full variable domain: EADIYQTPRYLVIGTGKKITLECSQTMGHDKMYWYQQDPGMELHLIHYSYGVNSTEKGDLSSESTVSRIRTEHFPLTLESARPSHTSQYLCASSEWLVRPKREEQFFGPGTRLTVL.

Many counts were recorded for this clone. This chain uses TRBV9 with TRBJ1-5; D unclear. The CDR3 length is 14 residues. Between the trimmed V and J ends, which lost 4 bases and 7 bases, there was a span of 15 bases. Germline V lookup: CDR1 SGDLS, CDR2 YYNGEE. The CDR3 is CASSQGGRGQPQHF. The CDR3 DNA follows: TGTGCCAGCAGCCAAGGAGGTAGAGGCCAGCCCCAGCATTTT.

This sequence joins TRBV11-2 and TRBJ1-1, with D maybe TRBD1 (6 bases). This CDR3 spans 16 amino acids. Germline V lookup: CDR1 SGHAT, CDR2 FQNNGV. Trimming removed 3 bases from V and 0 bases from J, with 14 bases in between. In DNA, the CDR3 is TGTGCCAGCAGCTTCTGGGGCAGGGGAATGAACACTGAAGCTTTCTTT. Translation gives CASSFWGRGMNTEAFF.